Following are 8 T cell receptor beta chains from one sample sequenced in a study of response to subunit inactivated influenza vaccine. TCRdb used MiXCR to reprocess the RT-PCR reads, holding one entry per CDR3 protein. The sample gives 600,000 to 850,000 distinct CDR3 sequences, approximately 14% of which show up once; roughly 7.2% is in the top ten. Sequencing was performed on PBMCs from blood, taken 14 to 15 days before vaccination. The source of these receptors is a man in his fifties who received an inactivated influenza vaccine.

This clonotype was seen a handful of times. The V and J genes are TRBV15 and TRBJ2-5, with 9 bases matching TRBD1. This CDR3 spans 14 amino acids. CDR1 is LNHNV, CDR2 YYDKDF, per germline (reference sequence). J gave up 5 bases and V 0 bases, and 1 base lay outside the gene matches. CDR3 in amino acids: CATSRDDRGETQYF. CDR3 in DNA: TGTGCCACCAGCAGAGATGACAGGGGGGAGACCCAGTACTTC.

In its sample, this clonotype was seen a few times. This CDR3 is CASSGGISGYHLFF. In DNA form, the CDR3 reads TGTGCCAGCAGTGGGGGGATTAGCGGATACCACTTGTTTTTT. The rearrangement uses TRBV21-1 and TRBJ2-2; the table's D gene call, TRBD2, was not cross checked with the DNA. TRBV21-1 is a recognized pseudogene. There are 14 residues in the CDR3.

This clonotype was found a few times. The J gene is TRBJ2-5, the V gene TRBV12-3 or TRBV12-4; D perhaps matches TRBD1 (6 bases). This CDR3 spans 15 amino acids. V shed 6 bases and J shed 5 bases, with 19 bases lying between them. DNA of the CDR3: TGTGCCAGCAGACCTGACAGTACAGGGTGGGAGACCCAGTACTTC. Translating gives CASRPDSTGWETQYF.

This clonotype was detected a few times. The CDR3 sequence is CATSDLKGTNNEQFF. For the CDR3, the DNA is TGTGCCACCAGTGATTTAAAGGGGACCAACAATGAGCAGTTCTTC. This sequence joins TRBV24-1 and TRBJ2-1; D may correspond to TRBD1 or TRBD2 (5 bases each). CDR1 and CDR2 (germline): KGHDR, SFDVKD. V lost 1 base and J lost 5, with 11 bases in between. This CDR3 comprises 15 residues.

The chain joins TRBV6-1 to TRBJ2-7; either TRBD1 or TRBD2 may fit D (5 bases each). The germline V and J ends were trimmed by 8 bases and 2 bases, with 16 bases remaining between them. The CDR3 has 14 residues. Germline V gene sequence: CDR1 MNHNS, CDR2 SASEGT. The CDR3 DNA follows: TGTGCCAGCTCTAATGGGGGACCTACCTACGAGCAGTACTTC. This codes for CASSNGGPTYEQYF.

The table lists this clonotype with a few counts. The rearrangement uses TRBV6-2 or TRBV6-3 and TRBJ1-2; D is undetermined. CDR3 length: 16 amino acids. CDR1 and CDR2 from the germline V gene are MNHEY and SVGEGT. V was pared by 0 bases and J by 2 bases, with 13 bases between. DNA for the CDR3: TGTGCCAGCAGTTACTCGTTCGGGAGCCTCAACTATGGCTACACCTTC. This encodes CASSYSFGSLNYGYTF.

This clonotype was counted a few times. The rearrangement links TRBV29-1 to TRBJ2-1; 9 bases agree with TRBD2. Germline trimming cut 6 bases from V and 1 base from J; bases unmatched to any gene: 4. Germline V gene lookup returns CDR1 SQVTM and CDR2 ANQGSEA. CDR3 size: 14 residues. The CDR3 here is CSVRSGSSYNEQFF. CDR3 bases: TGCAGCGTCCGTAGCGGGAGTTCCTACAATGAGCAGTTCTTC.

This chain uses TRBV20-1 with TRBJ1-4; 8 bases are a match to TRBD1. V lost 2 bases to trimming and J lost 8 bases; unmatched junction nucleotides: 10. The V gene's germline CDR1 is DFQATT and CDR2 SNEGSKA (reference sequence). The CDR3 is 15 amino acids. The CDR3: CSARHPLGTGEKLFF. The CDR3 coding sequence is TGCAGTGCTAGACATCCTCTAGGGACAGGAGAAAAACTGTTTTTT.